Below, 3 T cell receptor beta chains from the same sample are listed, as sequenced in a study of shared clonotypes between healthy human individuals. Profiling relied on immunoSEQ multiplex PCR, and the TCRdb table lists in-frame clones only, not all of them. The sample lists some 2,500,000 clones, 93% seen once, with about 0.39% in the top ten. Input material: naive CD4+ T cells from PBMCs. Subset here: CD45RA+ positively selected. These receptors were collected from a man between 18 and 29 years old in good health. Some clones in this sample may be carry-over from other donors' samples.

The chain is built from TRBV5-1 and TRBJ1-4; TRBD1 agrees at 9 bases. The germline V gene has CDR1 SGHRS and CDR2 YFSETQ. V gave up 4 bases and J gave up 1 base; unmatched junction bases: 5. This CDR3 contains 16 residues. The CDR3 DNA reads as TGCGCCAGCAGCCGGACAGGGGCCGGAACTAATGAAAAACTGTTTTTT. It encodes CASSRTGAGTNEKLFF.

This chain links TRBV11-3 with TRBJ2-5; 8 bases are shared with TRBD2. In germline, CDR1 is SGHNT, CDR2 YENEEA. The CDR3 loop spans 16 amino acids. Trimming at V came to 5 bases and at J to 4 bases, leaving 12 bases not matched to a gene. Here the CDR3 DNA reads TGTGCCAGCAGCCCCCAAAAGCTTAGCGGGATAGAGACCCAGTACTTC. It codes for CASSPQKLSGIETQYF.

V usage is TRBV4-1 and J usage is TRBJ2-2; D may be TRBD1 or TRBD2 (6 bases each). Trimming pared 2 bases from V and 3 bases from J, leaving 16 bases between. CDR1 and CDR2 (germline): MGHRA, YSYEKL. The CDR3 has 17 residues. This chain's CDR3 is CASSQLRGPEDTGELFF. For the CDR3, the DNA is TGCGCCAGCAGCCAACTACGGGGGCCTGAGGACACCGGGGAGCTGTTTTTT.